The clone carrying this TCR beta chain was counted only a few times. The antigen is not known. This specimen belongs to a study of regulatory T cells in long-lasting Graves disease. Whole-study findings and limits: TRBV28, TRBJ1-2 and TRBJ2-5 were favored in persistent disease. Reduced TCR diversity was observed in persistent Graves' patients versus newly diagnosed patients.

Indicated time point: newly diagnosed GD, antithyroid drugs for less than 3 months. The authors made the TCR library using RNA they extracted from PBMCs. The J segment lost 8 bases and the V segment lost 5 bases, leaving 17 bases of the junction unmatched. The length of the CDR3 is 16 residues. CDR1 and CDR2 (germline): DFQATT, SNEGSKA (reference sequence). According to the study, TCR beta libraries were built with iRepertoire HTBI primers and CDR3-region Arm-PCR. TCRdb re-called the multiplex PCR reads through MiXCR, storing one row per CDR3 protein. This repertoire shows 540,000 or so distinct CDR3 sequences, roughly 12% found once; its top ten account for 10%. These same data were also listed under a study on T cells in Graves' hyperthyroidism and ophthalmopathy. This second study says: RT-PCR in the first round (using the HTBI primer set) targeted the TCR CDR3.

The V and J genes are TRBV20-1 and TRBJ2-2; 7 bases fit TRBD2. This clonotype was sampled from a man in his thirties or forties with Graves disease. This material consisted of peripheral blood mononuclear cells (PBMCs), taken at new diagnosis, from a patient treated with antithyroid drugs. CDR3 protein: CSAQQRGRPSSGELFF. Written as DNA, the CDR3 is TGCAGTGCTCAACAGCGGGGCCGTCCATCTTCGGGGGAGCTGTTTTTT.